The sequence of this TCR beta chain was determined in a study of OX40 agonist ivuxolimab in advanced cancers. Whole-study context: With a range of roughly 20 to 85, age averaged roughly 61 years, and 75% to 90% were male. Findings and limits, study-wide: Specificity for antigen went undetermined in the expanded peripheral T cells. The average count of expanded clones was higher among CD8+ T cells than among CD4+. In the 0.1 to 3.0 mg/kg range, CD4+ and CD8+ blood T cells had expanded clonally by week 6.

Sequencing was performed with immunoSEQ multiplex PCR; in TCRdb, only in-frame clones are kept and a portion is missing. The repertoire holds 57,000 or so clones, with roughly 86% as singletons. Of note for this clone: Its matching antigen is unknown.

V trimming: 0 bases; J trimming: 4 bases; junction bases outside the gene matches: 4. The CDR3 extends over 16 amino acids. From germline, CDR1 is MNHNS and CDR2 SASEGT. The source was CD4+ or CD8+ T cells sorted from blood, collected in a trial of the OX40 agonist ivuxolimab. The receptor was isolated from an adult with an advanced solid tumor such as melanoma, head and neck, liver or kidney cancer. The rearrangement joins TRBV6-1 to TRBJ2-1; 9 nucleotides agree with TRBD1. CDR3 DNA sequence: TGTGCCAGCAGTGAAGCGACAGGGGGTACTTACAATGAGCAGTTCTTC. Translated: CASSEATGGTYNEQFF.